These T cell receptor beta chains were read from a single sample in a study of control samples from healthy donors and cancer patients. Libraries were prepared by immunoSEQ multiplex PCR; TCRdb keeps only in-frame clonotypes and omits some of them. The table lists approximately 150,000 clones, 90% to 95% of them singletons. The sequenced material came from blood. These receptors all come from a man in his forties or fifties in good health. Both conserved end residues are part of each CDR3. Each record gives: CDR3 protein, CDR3 DNA, V gene, D gene, clone size, J gene. A D gene is named only where the DNA matches it firmly. Clone size appears in some rows only: once, few, many, or a class for an expanded clone.

cdr3_aa: CASRQDVLWAGTEAFF
cdr3_nt: TGTGCCAGCAGGCAGGACGTGCTATGGGCTGGCACTGAAGCTTTCTTT
v_call: TRBV28
d_call: .
clone_size: few
j_call: TRBJ1-1

cdr3_aa: CASSPKGSRNYGYTF
cdr3_nt: TGTGCCAGCAGCCCGAAGGGTTCACGGAACTATGGCTACACCTTC
v_call: TRBV7-9
d_call: .
clone_size: .
j_call: TRBJ1-2

cdr3_aa: CATSGAGNTEAFF
cdr3_nt: TGTGCCACCAGTGGTGCGGGTAACACTGAAGCTTTCTTT
v_call: TRBV24-1
d_call: .
clone_size: .
j_call: TRBJ1-1

cdr3_aa: CASMAWSIDYGYTF
cdr3_nt: TGTGCCAGCATGGCATGGTCCATAGACTATGGCTACACCTTC
v_call: TRBV6-5
d_call: .
clone_size: .
j_call: TRBJ1-2

cdr3_aa: CASSITGHSNEKLFF
cdr3_nt: TGTGCCAGCAGTATTACGGGACATTCTAATGAAAAACTGTTTTTT
v_call: TRBV28
d_call: .
clone_size: .
j_call: TRBJ1-4

cdr3_aa: CASSPHRQVGEKLFF
cdr3_nt: TGTGCTAGCAGCCCCCATCGACAGGTTGGTGAAAAACTGTTTTTT
v_call: TRBV7-7
d_call: .
clone_size: .
j_call: TRBJ1-4

cdr3_aa: CASSLVTGDTQYF
cdr3_nt: TGTGCCAGCAGCTTAGTTACGGGAGATACGCAGTATTTT
v_call: TRBV7-2
d_call: .
clone_size: .
j_call: TRBJ2-3

cdr3_aa: CASSSVGTANTEAFF
cdr3_nt: TGTGCCAGCAGCTCCGTAGGGACAGCGAACACTGAAGCTTTCTTT
v_call: TRBV11-2
d_call: TRBD1
clone_size: .
j_call: TRBJ1-1

cdr3_aa: CASSQATAKLFF
cdr3_nt: TGTGCCAGCAGCCAGGCCACCGCAAAACTGTTTTTT
v_call: TRBV3-1/TRBV3-2
d_call: .
clone_size: .
j_call: TRBJ1-4

cdr3_aa: CASSLTGRSNYGYTF
cdr3_nt: TGTGCCAGCAGTTTAACAGGCAGATCTAACTATGGCTACACCTTC
v_call: TRBV27
d_call: .
clone_size: .
j_call: TRBJ1-2

cdr3_aa: CASSPGNTEAFF
cdr3_nt: TGTGCCAGCAGCCCCGGTAACACTGAAGCTTTCTTT
v_call: TRBV13
d_call: .
clone_size: .
j_call: TRBJ1-1

cdr3_aa: CASSYSVAGVRSQYF
cdr3_nt: TGTGCCAGCAGTTACTCGGTAGCGGGAGTTAGGTCCCAGTACTTC
v_call: TRBV6-6
d_call: TRBD2
clone_size: .
j_call: TRBJ2-5

cdr3_aa: CASRFSGSADTQYF
cdr3_nt: TGTGCCAGCAGGTTTAGCGGGAGTGCAGATACGCAGTATTTT
v_call: TRBV6-5
d_call: TRBD2
clone_size: .
j_call: TRBJ2-3

cdr3_aa: CASSAGQGAGNTEAFF
cdr3_nt: TGTGCCAGCAGTGCGGGACAGGGGGCAGGGAACACTGAAGCTTTCTTT
v_call: TRBV6-1
d_call: TRBD1
clone_size: once
j_call: TRBJ1-1

cdr3_aa: CASSASGSSHGYTF
cdr3_nt: TGTGCCAGCAGTGCGTCAGGATCTAGCCATGGCTACACCTTC
v_call: TRBV6-4
d_call: .
clone_size: .
j_call: TRBJ1-2

cdr3_aa: CALAGAPNTGELFF
cdr3_nt: TGTGCCTTAGCGGGGGCTCCGAACACCGGGGAGCTGTTTTTT
v_call: TRBV7-9
d_call: TRBD2
clone_size: .
j_call: TRBJ2-2

cdr3_aa: CASSSQGAIAEAFF
cdr3_nt: TGTGCCAGCAGTTCCCAGGGGGCAATAGCTGAAGCTTTCTTT
v_call: TRBV6-1
d_call: TRBD1
clone_size: .
j_call: TRBJ1-1

cdr3_aa: CASSQVLAGNPSYNEQFF
cdr3_nt: TGTGCCAGCAGCCAAGTGCTAGCGGGGAACCCCTCCTACAATGAGCAGTTCTTC
v_call: TRBV4-2
d_call: TRBD2
clone_size: .
j_call: TRBJ2-1

cdr3_aa: CASSRITAGTENTGELFF
cdr3_nt: TGTGCCAGCAGCCGGATTACGGCCGGGACAGAAAACACCGGGGAGCTGTTTTTT
v_call: TRBV13
d_call: TRBD1
clone_size: few
j_call: TRBJ2-2

cdr3_aa: CASSARGGDNSPLHF
cdr3_nt: TGTGCCAGCAGTGCGAGGGGGGGCGACAATTCACCCCTCCACTTT
v_call: TRBV2
d_call: .
clone_size: .
j_call: TRBJ1-6

cdr3_aa: CAGSADTSYEQYF
cdr3_nt: TGTGCCGGTTCCGCGGACACCTCCTACGAGCAGTACTTC
v_call: TRBV2
d_call: .
clone_size: .
j_call: TRBJ2-7

cdr3_aa: CASSSSTGNYGYTF
cdr3_nt: TGTGCCAGCAGTTCCTCGACAGGGAACTATGGCTACACCTTC
v_call: TRBV28
d_call: TRBD1
clone_size: .
j_call: TRBJ1-2

cdr3_aa: CASSLGRAPDTQYF
cdr3_nt: TGTGCCAGCAGCTTAGGCAGGGCCCCAGATACGCAGTATTTT
v_call: TRBV5-6
d_call: .
clone_size: few
j_call: TRBJ2-3

cdr3_aa: CASSPIGQGETQYF
cdr3_nt: TGTGCCAGCAGCCCTATTGGGCAAGGGGAGACCCAGTACTTC
v_call: TRBV13
d_call: .
clone_size: .
j_call: TRBJ2-5

cdr3_aa: CASSVGGGAYNEQFF
cdr3_nt: TGTGCCAGCAGCGTAGGCGGGGGGGCCTACAATGAGCAGTTCTTC
v_call: TRBV7-3
d_call: TRBD2
clone_size: .
j_call: TRBJ2-1

cdr3_aa: CASSRATNEKLFF
cdr3_nt: TGCGCCAGCTCGCGTGCAACTAATGAAAAACTGTTTTTT
v_call: TRBV10-2
d_call: .
clone_size: .
j_call: TRBJ1-4

cdr3_aa: CASSSGQGPYEQYF
cdr3_nt: TGTGCCAGTAGTTCAGGACAGGGACCCTACGAGCAGTACTTC
v_call: TRBV19
d_call: TRBD1
clone_size: .
j_call: TRBJ2-7

cdr3_aa: CASSQWTGAVNEQFF
cdr3_nt: TGTGCCAGCAGCCAGTGGACAGGGGCGGTCAATGAGCAGTTCTTC
v_call: TRBV14
d_call: TRBD1
clone_size: .
j_call: TRBJ2-1

cdr3_aa: CARNSLAGETTDTQYF
cdr3_nt: TGTGCCAGGAATTCTCTAGCGGGGGAAACCACAGATACGCAGTATTTT
v_call: TRBV2
d_call: TRBD2
clone_size: .
j_call: TRBJ2-3

cdr3_aa: CASSTLWGGRETQYF
cdr3_nt: TGTGCCAGCAGCACACTGTGGGGAGGTAGGGAGACCCAGTACTTC
v_call: TRBV11-2
d_call: .
clone_size: .
j_call: TRBJ2-5

cdr3_aa: CASSLASGGAATQYF
cdr3_nt: TGTGCCAGCAGCTTAGCTAGCGGGGGGGCGGCTACGCAGTATTTT
v_call: TRBV7-8
d_call: TRBD2
clone_size: .
j_call: TRBJ2-3

cdr3_aa: CASSLGYGDSNQPQHF
cdr3_nt: TGTGCCAGCAGCTTAGGGTATGGCGATAGCAATCAGCCCCAGCATTTT
v_call: TRBV7-9
d_call: .
clone_size: .
j_call: TRBJ1-5

cdr3_aa: CASSSLGTSGSSYNEQFF
cdr3_nt: TGTGCCAGCAGCTCACTAGGGACTAGCGGAAGCTCCTACAATGAGCAGTTCTTC
v_call: TRBV7-2
d_call: TRBD2
clone_size: .
j_call: TRBJ2-1

cdr3_aa: CASSSGLGGGDTQYF
cdr3_nt: TGTGCCAGCAGCTCGGGACTAGGAGGGGGGGATACGCAGTATTTT
v_call: TRBV5-5
d_call: TRBD2
clone_size: .
j_call: TRBJ2-3

cdr3_aa: CASSFGPSWEGYTF
cdr3_nt: TGTGCCAGCAGTTTCGGGCCCTCCTGGGAGGGCTACACCTTC
v_call: TRBV6-5
d_call: .
clone_size: .
j_call: TRBJ1-2

cdr3_aa: CASSLRQGNYEQYF
cdr3_nt: TGTGCCAGCAGTTTAAGACAGGGTAACTACGAGCAGTACTTC
v_call: TRBV27
d_call: TRBD1
clone_size: .
j_call: TRBJ2-7

cdr3_aa: CASSQGASGGPYEQYF
cdr3_nt: TGTGCCAGCAGCCAAGGAGCGTCGGGAGGGCCCTACGAGCAGTACTTC
v_call: TRBV3-1/TRBV3-2
d_call: TRBD2
clone_size: .
j_call: TRBJ2-7

cdr3_aa: CASSSERGNEQFF
cdr3_nt: TGTGCCAGCAGCTCAGAAAGGGGCAATGAGCAGTTCTTC
v_call: TRBV7-9
d_call: .
clone_size: .
j_call: TRBJ2-1

cdr3_aa: CASSSYRKREGGDNEQFF
cdr3_nt: TGTGCCAGCAGCTCCTATCGAAAGCGGGAGGGTGGGGACAATGAGCAGTTCTTC
v_call: TRBV11-2
d_call: TRBD2
clone_size: .
j_call: TRBJ2-1

cdr3_aa: CASSLQGPNTEAFF
cdr3_nt: TGTGCCAGCAGCTTACAGGGGCCTAACACTGAAGCTTTCTTC
v_call: TRBV5-8
d_call: TRBD1
clone_size: .
j_call: TRBJ1-1

cdr3_aa: CATSRGLAGGPTNEQFF
cdr3_nt: TGTGCCACCAGCAGAGGGCTAGCGGGAGGGCCTACCAATGAGCAGTTCTTC
v_call: TRBV15
d_call: TRBD2
clone_size: .
j_call: TRBJ2-1

cdr3_aa: CASSFQTGGSTEAFF
cdr3_nt: TGTGCCAGCAGCTTTCAGACAGGGGGGAGCACTGAAGCTTTCTTT
v_call: TRBV11-2
d_call: TRBD1
clone_size: .
j_call: TRBJ1-1